This TCR beta chain derives from a study of cytotoxic CD8 clonotypes in ibrutinib-treated CLL. Frozen-stored PBMCs produced about 2 micrograms of genomic DNA for TCR beta libraries. Here immunoSEQ multiplex PCR was the method, and the copy in TCRdb shows in-frame clones only, minus some. The table includes roughly 150,000 clones, 84% detected once. This CDR3 has 14 residues. Trimming removed 0 bases at V and 5 bases at J, with 11 bases between. Germline V gives CDR1 SGHRS, CDR2 YFSETQ. On this clone: Its antigen is unknown.

Study findings and constraints: There were differences in sampling times between sustained-remission and progressing patients. Public clonotypes, found uncommonly, either contracted or stayed stable on treatment.

The chain joins TRBV5-1 to TRBJ2-5, with unresolved D. The receptor was isolated from a human donor with chronic lymphocytic leukemia. The specimen was PBMCs, collected after 24 months of ibrutinib treatment. CDR3 DNA: TGCGCCAGCAGCTTGGGGAGCTTCTGGGAGACCCAGTACTTC. Its translation is CASSLGSFWETQYF.